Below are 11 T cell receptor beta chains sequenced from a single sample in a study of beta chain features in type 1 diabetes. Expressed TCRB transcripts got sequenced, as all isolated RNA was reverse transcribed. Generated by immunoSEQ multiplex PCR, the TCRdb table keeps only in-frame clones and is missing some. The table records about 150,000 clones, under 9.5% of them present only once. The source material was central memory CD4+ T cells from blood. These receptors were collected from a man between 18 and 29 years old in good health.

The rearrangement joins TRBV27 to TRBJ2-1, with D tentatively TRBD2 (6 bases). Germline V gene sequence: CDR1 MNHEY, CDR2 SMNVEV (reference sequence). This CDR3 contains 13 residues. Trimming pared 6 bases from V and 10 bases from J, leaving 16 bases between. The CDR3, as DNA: TGTGCCAGCAGACACTTTGGGGAGGCGGAGCAGTTCTTC. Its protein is CASRHFGEAEQFF.

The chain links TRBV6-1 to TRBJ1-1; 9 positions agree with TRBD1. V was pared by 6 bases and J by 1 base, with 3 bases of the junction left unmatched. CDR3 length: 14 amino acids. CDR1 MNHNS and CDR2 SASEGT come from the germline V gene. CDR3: CASRVDRGNTEAFF. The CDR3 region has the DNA TGTGCCAGCAGAGTGGACAGGGGGAACACTGAAGCTTTCTTT.

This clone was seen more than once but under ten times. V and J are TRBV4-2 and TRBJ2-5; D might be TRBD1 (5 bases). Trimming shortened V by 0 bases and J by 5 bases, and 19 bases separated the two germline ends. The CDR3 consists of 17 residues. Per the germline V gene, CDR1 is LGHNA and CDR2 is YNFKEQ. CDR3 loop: CASSQDLGQGSSETQYF. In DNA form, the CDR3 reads TGTGCCAGCAGCCAAGATCTTGGGCAGGGAAGCTCGGAGACCCAGTACTTC.

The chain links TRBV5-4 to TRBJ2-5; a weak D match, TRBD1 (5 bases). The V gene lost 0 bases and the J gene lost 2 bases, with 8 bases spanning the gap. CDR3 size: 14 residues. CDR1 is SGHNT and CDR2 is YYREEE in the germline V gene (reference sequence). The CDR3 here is CASSLARGQETQYF. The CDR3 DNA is TGTGCCAGCAGCTTGGCAAGGGGACAAGAGACCCAGTACTTC.

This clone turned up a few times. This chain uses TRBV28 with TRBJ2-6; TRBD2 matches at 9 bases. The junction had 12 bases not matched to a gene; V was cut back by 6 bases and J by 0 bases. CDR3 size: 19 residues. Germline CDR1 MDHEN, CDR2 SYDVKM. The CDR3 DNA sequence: TGTGCCAGCAGCCCCCACTCAAGTAGCGGGGGCTCTGGGGCCAACGTCCTGACTTTC. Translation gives CASSPHSSSGGSGANVLTF.

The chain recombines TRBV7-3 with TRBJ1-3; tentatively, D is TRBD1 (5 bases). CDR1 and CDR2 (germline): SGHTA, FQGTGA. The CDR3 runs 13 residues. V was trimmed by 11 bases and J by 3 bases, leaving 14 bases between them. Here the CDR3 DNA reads TGTGCCTCGGGCGGGGGATTTGGAAACACCATATATTTT. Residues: CASGGGFGNTIYF.

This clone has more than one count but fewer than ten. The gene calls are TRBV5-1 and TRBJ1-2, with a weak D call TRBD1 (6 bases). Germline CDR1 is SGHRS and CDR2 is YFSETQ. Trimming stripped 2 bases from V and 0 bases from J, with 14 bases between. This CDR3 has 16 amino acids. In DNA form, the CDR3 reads TGCGCCAGCAGCTTTTCTGCGGGGGCTACTAACTATGGCTACACCTTC. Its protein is CASSFSAGATNYGYTF.

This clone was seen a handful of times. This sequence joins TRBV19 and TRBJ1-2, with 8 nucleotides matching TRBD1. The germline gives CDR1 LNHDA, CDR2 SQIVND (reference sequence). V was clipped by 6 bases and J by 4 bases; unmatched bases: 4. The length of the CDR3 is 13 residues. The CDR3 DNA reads TGTGCCAGTAGAGGACAGGGTGGCTATGGCTACACCTTC. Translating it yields CASRGQGGYGYTF.

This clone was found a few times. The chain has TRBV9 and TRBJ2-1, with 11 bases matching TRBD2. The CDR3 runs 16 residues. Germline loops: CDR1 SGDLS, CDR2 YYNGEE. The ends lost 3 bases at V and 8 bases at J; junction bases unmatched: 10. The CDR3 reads CASSEDTSGRRDEQFF. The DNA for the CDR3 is TGTGCCAGCAGCGAAGATACTAGCGGGAGAAGAGATGAGCAGTTCTTC.

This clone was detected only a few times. This chain's CDR3 is CASSVGGRRNEKLFF. The CDR3 nucleotides read TGTGCCAGCAGCGTGGGGGGGAGACGTAATGAAAAACTGTTTTTT. The chain employs TRBV9 and TRBJ1-4, with D possibly TRBD1 on 5 matching bases. The CDR3 runs 15 residues. CDR1 SGDLS and CDR2 YYNGEE come from the germline V gene. Trimming left V 2 bases short and J 4 bases short, with 12 bases between.

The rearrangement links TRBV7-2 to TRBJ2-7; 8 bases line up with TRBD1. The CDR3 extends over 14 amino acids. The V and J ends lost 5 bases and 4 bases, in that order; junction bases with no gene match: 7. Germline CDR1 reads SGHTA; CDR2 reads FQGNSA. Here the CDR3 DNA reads TGTGCCAGCAGCCAAGACAGGGGAGAGTACGAGCAGTACTTC. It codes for CASSQDRGEYEQYF.